These T cell receptor beta chains were read from a single sample in a study of molecular identifiers for immune sequencing clone quantification. TCRdb redid the calling of the PCR reads with MiXCR, one entry per CDR3 protein. Of 100,000 or so distinct CDR3 sequences listed, 35% to 40% were seen once; the top ten hold around 4%. Sequencing input: naive CD8+ T cells from blood, with Jurkat cell RNA spiked in. The receptor set was obtained from a human donor in good health. Some libraries in this study had Jurkat cell RNA spiked in. Both conserved end residues are part of each CDR3. A D gene is named only where the DNA matches it firmly. Clone size, where shown, is once, few, many, or a class for clones that have expanded.

j_call d_call v_call clone_size cdr3_nt cdr3_aa
TRBJ2-3 TRBD2 TRBV14 NA TGTGCCAGCAGCCGACTAGCGGCTAGCACAGATACGCAGTATTTT CASSRLAASTDTQYF
TRBJ2-3 NA TRBV18 many TGTGCCAGCAGCCCCCTGAGCACAGATACGCAGTATTTT CASSPLSTDTQYF
TRBJ1-5 TRBD1 TRBV23-1 many TGCGCCAGCAGTCAAGGGACAGGGAGCAATCAGCCCCAGCATTTT CASSQGTGSNQPQHF
TRBJ1-5 TRBD1 TRBV5-8 few TGTGCCAGCAGCTTGGTGGACAGGGATCAGCCCCAGCATTTT CASSLVDRDQPQHF
TRBJ2-7 TRBD2 TRBV6-5 many TGTGCCAGCTGGGGGACTAGCGGGAGCGACGAGCAGTACTTC CASWGTSGSDEQYF
TRBJ2-5 NA TRBV15 NA TGTGCCACCAGCAGGGAGGGAGAGACCCAGTACTTC CATSREGETQYF
TRBJ1-1 NA TRBV20-1 NA TGCAGTGCTAGAGGGCTGAACTACGCTGAAGCTTTCTTT CSARGLNYAEAFF
TRBJ2-3 TRBD1 TRBV6-1 NA TGTGCCAGCAGCGCGCCACAGGGGTATGGCACATATACGCAGTATTTT CASSAPQGYGTYTQYF
TRBJ2-4 NA TRBV5-4 NA TGTGCCAGCAGCTCCCCTCTGCCGGGGGCCAAAAGTATTCAGTACTTC CASSSPLPGAKSIQYF
TRBJ2-6 NA TRBV27 many TGTGCCAGCAGGGGGCCGTCTGGGGCCAACGTCCTGACTTTC CASRGPSGANVLTF
TRBJ1-4 NA TRBV9 few TGTGCCAGCAGCCTGTACTCGGGATATAATGAAAAACTGTTTTTT CASSLYSGYNEKLFF
TRBJ2-1 NA TRBV27 NA TGTGCCGGCAGATTGTACCAGGAGAACAATGAGCAGTTCTTC CAGRLYQENNEQFF
TRBJ2-3 NA TRBV9 few TGTGCCAGCAGTGCCCTCCGGAGTATCACAGATACGCAGTATTTT CASSALRSITDTQYF
TRBJ2-7 TRBD1 TRBV7-6 NA TGTGCCAGCAGCTTAGTGACCGGGACAGGGGGGGCCGAGCAGTACTTC CASSLVTGTGGAEQYF
TRBJ2-7 NA TRBV11-2 many TGTGCCAGCAGCTCCAGGTGGTACGAGCAGTACTTC CASSSRWYEQYF
TRBJ1-1 NA TRBV3-1 few TGTGCCAGCAGCCCCGCTTCGGGAGGGATTTACACTGAAGCTTTCTTT CASSPASGGIYTEAFF
TRBJ2-1 TRBD2 TRBV28 NA TGTGCCACCAGGAGGGCGGGAGCCCCGGAGCAGATCTTC CATRRAGAPEQIF
TRBJ2-7 TRBD2 TRBV20-1 many TGCAGTGCTAGAACCCTTTATTCTGGCGGGAGGCCCTACGAGCAGTACTTC CSARTLYSGGRPYEQYF
TRBJ2-2 NA TRBV6-2/TRBV6-3 NA TGTGCCAGCAGGGTCACCGGGGAGCTGTTTTTT CASRVTGELFF
TRBJ2-7 TRBD2 TRBV7-9 many TGTGCCAGCAGCTCGATAGCGGGAGGGCCCGACGAGCAGTACTTC CASSSIAGGPDEQYF
TRBJ2-3 TRBD2 TRBV6-2/TRBV6-3 NA TGTGCCAGCACCGACTTAGGGGAGGGAGATACGCAGTATTTT CASTDLGEGDTQYF
TRBJ1-2 NA TRBV29-1 few TGCAGCGTTGACGGGGGTTGGAATGGCTACACCTTC CSVDGGWNGYTF
TRBJ2-2 TRBD1 TRBV24-1 few TGTGCCACCAGTGACGATGACAGGGGTTACACCGGGGAGCTGTTTTTT CATSDDDRGYTGELFF
TRBJ2-7 NA TRBV5-6 NA TGTGCCAGCAGCTATGGGGGGCACGAGCAGTACTTC CASSYGGHEQYF
TRBJ2-1 TRBD2 TRBV7-9 NA TGTGCCAGCAGCTTAGGCTTACTAGCGGGCTATGAGCAGTTCTTC CASSLGLLAGYEQFF
TRBJ1-3 NA TRBV11-2 NA TGTGCCAGCAGCTTATTCCCAGGGTCCTACTCTGGAAACACCGTATATTTT CASSLFPGSYSGNTVYF
TRBJ2-3 NA TRBV9 many TGTGCCAGCAGCGTAGGGCGCTTTGGGACAGATACGCAGTATTTT CASSVGRFGTDTQYF
TRBJ2-1 NA TRBV11-2 few TGTGCCAGCAGCTTAGATGTGACAGATCTACTACGGAATGAGCAGTTCTTC CASSLDVTDLLRNEQFF
TRBJ2-3 TRBD2 TRBV9 few TGTGCCAGCAGCGCGATAGCGGGAGTTGGAGATACGCAGTATTTT CASSAIAGVGDTQYF
TRBJ2-7 NA TRBV28 few TGTGCCAGCCAAGTCGGGGGATCCGAGCAGTACTTC CASQVGGSEQYF
TRBJ2-2 NA TRBV27 NA TGTGCCAGCTGCACTAGTTCCGGGGAGCTGTTTTTT CASCTSSGELFF
TRBJ1-1 NA TRBV27 NA TGTGCCAGCAGTTGGACCGCCCCAGTGGGCACTGAAGCTTTCTTT CASSWTAPVGTEAFF
TRBJ2-6 NA TRBV5-6 NA TGTGCCAGCAGCTTAAGGGGCCCTGGGGCCAACGTCCTGATTTTC CASSLRGPGANVLIF
TRBJ1-1 TRBD1 TRBV5-6 many TGTGCCAGCAGCTTGGGGACAGGGAGCCCTGAAGCTTTCTTT CASSLGTGSPEAFF
TRBJ2-7 NA TRBV30 NA TGTGCCTGGAGTCTACCTGGGGGGTCCTATGAACAGTACTTC CAWSLPGGSYEQYF
TRBJ2-1 TRBD2 TRBV15 few TGTGCCACCAGCAGAGGTCCTAGCGGCCCCAATGAGCAGTTCTTC CATSRGPSGPNEQFF
TRBJ2-7 TRBD1 TRBV10-3 NA TGTGCCATCAGGAACAGGGGGTTAGCCTACGAGCAGTACTTC CAIRNRGLAYEQYF
TRBJ2-7 TRBD2 TRBV10-3 few TGTGCCATCAGTGAGTCTTTCAGGGAGGGCGAGCAGTACTTC CAISESFREGEQYF
TRBJ2-2 NA TRBV19 NA TGTGCCAGTACCCCTTCGACGGTCAAGGTCGGGGAGCTGTTTTTT CASTPSTVKVGELFF
TRBJ2-2 NA TRBV5-6 few TGTGCCAGCAGCAAGGAGGACGGGGAGCTGTTTTTT CASSKEDGELFF
TRBJ2-2 TRBD2 TRBV28 many TGTGCCAGCAGTTTTCCTAGCGGGAACACCGGGGAGCTGTTTTTT CASSFPSGNTGELFF
TRBJ1-2 TRBD1 TRBV7-9 many TGTGCCAGCAGCGCCCCGGACCGGGACAGGGGGTTCGGCTATGGCTACACCTTC CASSAPDRDRGFGYGYTF
TRBJ1-1 TRBD1 TRBV12-3/TRBV12-4 many TGTGCCATCGGACAGGGAGGCACTGAAGCTTTCTTT CAIGQGGTEAFF
TRBJ2-7 NA TRBV11-2 many TGTGCCAGCAGCCCCGGGGCCTACGAGCAGTACTTC CASSPGAYEQYF
TRBJ2-3 NA TRBV7-3 few TGTGCCAGCAGCTCGGGCCTCCATAGGACAGATACGCAGTATTTT CASSSGLHRTDTQYF
TRBJ2-3 NA TRBV7-9 few TGTGCCAGCAGCAGTCCGGACTTTCCATACACAGATACGCAGTATTTT CASSSPDFPYTDTQYF
TRBJ2-3 NA TRBV9 NA TGTGCCAGCAGCGTAGGGGCTAGCATCGCAGATACGCAGTATTTT CASSVGASIADTQYF
TRBJ2-6 NA TRBV6-2/TRBV6-3 NA TGTGCCAGCAGTACGCCGCCCTTTCGCTCTGGGGCCAACGTCCTGACTTTC CASSTPPFRSGANVLTF
TRBJ1-5 NA TRBV28 NA TGTGCCAGCAGGTCGACAGGACAATATAGCAATCAGCCCCAGCATTTT CASRSTGQYSNQPQHF
TRBJ2-5 NA TRBV28 many TGTGCCAGCAGTTTCCGGCTATCGGGGACCCAGTACTTC CASSFRLSGTQYF
TRBJ2-3 NA TRBV27 NA TGTGCCAGCAGATTAACAGCCCCAGATACGCAGTATTTT CASRLTAPDTQYF
TRBJ2-7 NA TRBV27 NA TGTGCCAGCGGACAAACTACCACCCACGAGCAGTACTTC CASGQTTTHEQYF
TRBJ2-1 NA TRBV9 NA TGTGCCAGCAGCGTAGGAACTGGCGACAATGAGCAGTTCTTC CASSVGTGDNEQFF
TRBJ2-7 NA TRBV12-3/TRBV12-4 many TGTGCCAGCAGTCCAGGGGGGGTGACCTACGAGCAGTACTTC CASSPGGVTYEQYF
TRBJ2-3 NA TRBV28 many TGTGCCAGCAGTTGGGACAAATACACAGATACGCAGTATTTT CASSWDKYTDTQYF